This TCR beta chain was sequenced in a study of blood T cell repertoires in COVID-19. This CDR3 is 14 amino acids long. V dropped 1 base and J dropped 6 bases, with 10 bases sitting between them. Germline assignment: CDR1 KGHSH and CDR2 LQKENI. Some clones are missing from TCRdb's copy, which holds only in-frame ones; the method was immunoSEQ multiplex PCR. The sample shows 300,000 to 400,000 clones, about nine tenths of them seen only once. The origin of this receptor is a man younger than 40 with COVID-19, enrolled during active disease. This sequence joins TRBV18 and TRBJ2-1; maybe TRBD2 (5 bases). Material for sequencing was peripheral blood. CDR3 DNA: TGTGCCAGCTCACCACTCCAAGAGGGCAATGAGCAGTTCTTC. Translated: CASSPLQEGNEQFF.